The 20 T cell receptor beta chains below come from one sample, sequenced in a study of T cell changes during pregnancy in multiple sclerosis. Libraries were prepared by immunoSEQ multiplex PCR; TCRdb keeps only in-frame clonotypes and omits some of them. The table has some 68,000 clones, 92% seen once; the top ten hold 1.2% to 1.5%. Sequencing was performed on peripheral blood, taken in the second trimester of pregnancy. These receptor sequences come from a female donor in good health, enrolled as a control in a pregnancy study.

J is TRBJ1-4 and V is TRBV25-1, with 7 nucleotides matching TRBD1. V lost 6 bases and J lost 8; bases outside the gene matches: 9. CDR3 size: 14 residues. Germline V CDR1 and CDR2: MGHDK, SYGVNS. CDR3 residues: CASSRDSGTEKLFF. CDR3 in DNA: TGTGCCAGCAGCCGGGACAGCGGAACGGAAAAACTGTTTTTT.

The V and J genes are TRBV6-5 and TRBJ1-2, with D possibly TRBD1 on 6 matching bases. Between the trimmed V and J ends, which lost 4 bases and 6 bases, there was a span of 15 bases. The germline gives CDR1 MNHEY, CDR2 SVGAGI. The CDR3 contains 14 residues. The CDR3 nucleotides read TGTGCCAGCAGTTTCTCAGGGGCTCGGGATGGCTACACCTTC. Amino acid sequence: CASSFSGARDGYTF.

The chain couples TRBV20-1 to TRBJ1-2; perhaps TRBD1 as D (5 bases). Germline lookup yields CDR1 DFQATT and CDR2 SNEGSKA (reference sequence). This CDR3 contains 11 residues. With 1 base removed from V and 5 bases from J, the gap between germline ends came to 5 bases. The CDR3 region has the DNA TGCAGTGCTAGAGCAGGGTATGGCTACACCTTC. It yields the protein CSARAGYGYTF.

The CDR3 spells CATSSAGTSSYNEQFF. As DNA, the CDR3 is TGTGCCACCAGCTCAGCGGGTACAAGCTCCTACAATGAGCAGTTCTTC. The chain couples TRBV15 to TRBJ2-1, with a possible D match to TRBD2 (6 bases). Germline V gives CDR1 LNHNV, CDR2 YYDKDF (reference sequence). The V end lost 5 bases, the J end lost 0 bases, and 14 bases lay between the germline ends. The CDR3 totals 16 residues.

The count of this clone is one. The chain couples TRBV7-8 to TRBJ2-1; 10 positions match TRBD2. The CDR3 extends over 19 amino acids. Per germline, CDR1 SGHVS and CDR2 FQNEAQ. The V gene end was trimmed by 0 bases and the J gene end by 1 base; junction bases not matched to a gene: 9. DNA of the CDR3: TGTGCCAGCAGCTTAGCGCGGCTAGCGGGAGTTAGGTCCTACAATGAGCAGTTCTTC. Encoded protein: CASSLARLAGVRSYNEQFF.

The CDR3 spells CASSSKGLANQPQHF. In nucleotides, the CDR3 is TGTGCCAGCAGTTCAAAGGGCCTAGCCAATCAGCCCCAGCATTTT. The rearrangement links TRBV28 to TRBJ1-5; D is unclear. The V gene's germline CDR1 is MDHEN and CDR2 SYDVKM. This CDR3 contains 15 residues. V was cut by 4 bases and J by 3 bases, with 13 bases left in between.

The J gene is TRBJ1-1, the V gene TRBV5-6; no reliable D call. Germline CDR1 and CDR2: SGHDT and YYEEEE. The CDR3 has 14 amino acids. Trimming stripped 4 bases from V and 1 base from J, with 11 bases between. The CDR3 is CASSAILWNTEAFF. The CDR3 DNA reads TGTGCCAGCAGCGCGATCTTGTGGAACACTGAAGCTTTCTTT. The full variable domain, in which reference TRBV5-6 and TRBJ1-1 provide the parts outside the CDR3, is DAGVTQSPTHLIKTRGQQVTLRCSPKSGHDTVSWYQQALGQGPQFIFQYYEEEERQRGNFPDRFSGHQFPNYSSELNVNALLLGDSALYLCASSAILWNTEAFFGQGTRLTVV.

The V call is TRBV27, the J call TRBJ2-2; TRBD1 matches at 7 bases. Unmatched junction bases numbered 2, after V lost 7 bases and J lost 3 bases. Per germline, CDR1 MNHEY and CDR2 SMNVEV (reference sequence). The CDR3 has 13 residues. CDR3 bases: TGTGCCAGCACCACAGGGGACACCGGGGAGCTGTTTTTT. Encoded protein: CASTTGDTGELFF.

The chain employs TRBV27 and TRBJ1-2; tentative D call: TRBD1 (6 bases). Trimming removed 5 bases at V and 8 bases at J, with 15 bases between. This CDR3 region has 13 residues. Per the germline V gene, CDR1 is MNHEY and CDR2 is SMNVEV (reference sequence). This chain's CDR3 is CASSLRGLGGYTF. CDR3 bases: TGTGCCAGCAGTCTCAGGGGTTTGGGAGGCTACACCTTC.

This chain uses TRBV28 with TRBJ1-4; 7 nucleotides agree with TRBD1. Germline assignment: CDR1 MDHEN and CDR2 SYDVKM. The CDR3 is made up of 15 amino acids. Unmatched junction bases numbered 11, after V lost 6 bases and J lost 7 bases. CDR3 region: CASSYLTGLGEKLFF. Here the CDR3 DNA reads TGTGCCAGCAGCTACTTGACAGGGTTGGGTGAAAAACTGTTTTTT.

The rearrangement uses TRBV7-9 and TRBJ2-7, with a weak D call TRBD1 (6 bases). Looked up from germline, CDR1 is SEHNR and CDR2 is FQNEAQ (reference sequence). This CDR3 contains 12 residues. Trimming removed 8 bases at V and 0 bases at J, with 8 bases between. CDR3 in DNA: TGTGCCAGCCAGGGGATCTCCTACGAGCAGTACTTC. Its translation is CASQGISYEQYF.

V usage is TRBV2 and J usage is TRBJ2-3; 14 nucleotides line up with TRBD2. This CDR3 is 14 amino acids long. Germline assignment: CDR1 SNHLY and CDR2 FYNNEI. V was clipped by 7 bases and J by 6 bases; unmatched bases: 3. As DNA, the CDR3 is TGTGCCAGCATCGGACTAGCGGGAGGTGATACGCAGTATTTT. This codes for CASIGLAGGDTQYF.

The chain links TRBV5-1 to TRBJ1-2, with D perhaps matching TRBD1 (5 bases). Trimming stripped 2 bases from V and 3 bases from J, with 11 bases between. The germline V gene encodes CDR1 SGHRS and CDR2 YFSETQ. The CDR3 is 14 residues long. The CDR3 spells CASSLLTADYGYTF. The CDR3 DNA sequence: TGCGCCAGCAGCTTACTGACAGCCGACTATGGCTACACCTTC.

In the case of this clone: This CDR3 is also generated by other DNA sequences in the sample. The CDR3 loop is CASSLAGVVAGELFF. The CDR3 nucleotides are TGCGCCAGCAGTCTAGCGGGAGTTGTGGCCGGGGAGCTGTTTTTT. The chain joins TRBV5-1 to TRBJ2-2; 10 bases match TRBD2. Germline V gene lookup returns CDR1 SGHRS and CDR2 YFSETQ. There are 15 residues in the CDR3. J was trimmed by 6 bases and V by 5 bases; bases with no gene match: 7.

The V call is TRBV6-1, the J call TRBJ2-5; 7 positions match TRBD2. CDR1 MNHNS and CDR2 SASEGT come from the germline V gene. This CDR3 has 15 amino acids. The J segment lost 2 bases and the V segment lost 2 bases, leaving 5 bases of the junction unmatched. The CDR3 loop reads CASSELSGGQETQYF. The CDR3 DNA is TGTGCCAGCAGTGAACTCTCCGGGGGGCAAGAGACCCAGTACTTC.

V gene TRBV28 combines with J gene TRBJ2-1; D might be TRBD2 (6 bases). Germline assignment: CDR1 MDHEN and CDR2 SYDVKM. The CDR3 contains 14 residues. V shed 2 bases and J shed 9 bases, with 14 bases lying between them. CDR3 nucleotide sequence: TGTGCCAGCAGTTTAGCCTGGAGGGAATTTGAGCAGTTCTTC. Translation gives CASSLAWREFEQFF.

The V call is TRBV5-1, the J call TRBJ2-1; 11 nucleotides match TRBD2. With V trimmed by 2 bases and J by 4 bases, 11 bases remained unmatched. The length of the CDR3 is 18 residues. From germline, CDR1 is SGHRS and CDR2 YFSETQ. The CDR3 coding sequence is TGCGCCAGCAGCTTCCCGGGGGCGACTAGCGGGGAATACAATGAGCAGTTCTTC. This translates into CASSFPGATSGEYNEQFF.

This clone was detected once. The chain links TRBV25-1 to TRBJ1-6, with a tentative D call TRBD1 (6 bases). This CDR3 contains 15 residues. CDR1 MGHDK and CDR2 SYGVNS come from the germline V gene. V was pared by 5 bases and J by 6 bases, with 14 bases between. CDR3 DNA sequence: TGTGCCAGCAGTAGCCGGGACACGCTTAATTCACCCCTCCACTTT. This codes for CASSSRDTLNSPLHF.

The J gene is TRBJ2-4, the V gene TRBV7-2; D is uncertain. Trimming removed 2 bases at V and 7 bases at J, with 9 bases between. The CDR3 is 13 amino acids. The germline gives CDR1 SGHTA, CDR2 FQGNSA. The CDR3 DNA reads TGTGCCAGCAGCTTAATTACTACCAACATTCAGTACTTC. Protein: CASSLITTNIQYF.

This chain uses TRBV11-2 with TRBJ1-1; D gene uncertain. Germline V CDR1 and CDR2: SGHAT, FQNNGV. With 4 bases removed from V and 6 bases from J, the gap between germline ends came to 18 bases. The CDR3 has 15 amino acids. CDR3 DNA: TGTGCCAGCAGCTCTCCGGGCCGGGGAGGCGCTGAAGCTTTCTTT. Translated: CASSSPGRGGAEAFF.